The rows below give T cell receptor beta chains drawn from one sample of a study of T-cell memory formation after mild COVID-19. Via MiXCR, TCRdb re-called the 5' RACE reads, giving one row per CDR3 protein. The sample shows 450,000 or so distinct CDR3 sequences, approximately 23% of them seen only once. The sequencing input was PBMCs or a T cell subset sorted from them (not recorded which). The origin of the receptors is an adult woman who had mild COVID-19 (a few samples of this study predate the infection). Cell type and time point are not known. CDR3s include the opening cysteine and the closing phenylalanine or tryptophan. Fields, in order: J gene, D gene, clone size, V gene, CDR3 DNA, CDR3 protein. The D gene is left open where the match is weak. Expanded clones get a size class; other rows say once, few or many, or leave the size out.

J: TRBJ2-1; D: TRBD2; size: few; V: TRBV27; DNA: TGTGCCAGCAGCGAGCTAGCGGGGGCTAACAATGAGCAGTTCTTC; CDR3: CASSELAGANNEQFF
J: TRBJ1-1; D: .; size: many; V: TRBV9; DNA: TGTGCCAGCAGCGGCGGGCGGCTCCCTGAAGCTTTCTTT; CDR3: CASSGGRLPEAFF
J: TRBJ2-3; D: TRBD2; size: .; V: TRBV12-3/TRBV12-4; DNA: TGTGCCAGCTGTCCTAGCGGAACAAGCACAGATACGCAGTATTTT; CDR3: CASCPSGTSTDTQYF
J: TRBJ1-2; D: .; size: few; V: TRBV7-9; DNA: TGTGCCAGCAGCCGCCCTGGGGAATATGGCTACACCTTC; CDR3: CASSRPGEYGYTF
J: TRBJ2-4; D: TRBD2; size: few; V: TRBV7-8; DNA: TGTGCCAGCAGCTTACTAGCGGGAGAAAACATTCAGTACTTC; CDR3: CASSLLAGENIQYF
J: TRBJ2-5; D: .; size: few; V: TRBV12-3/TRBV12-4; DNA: TGTGCCAGCAGTCGGGACGAAGAGACCCAGTACTTC; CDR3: CASSRDEETQYF
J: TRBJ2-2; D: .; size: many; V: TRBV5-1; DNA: TGCGCCAGCAGCTTGGATCCCGGTCGGACTTCGAACACCGGGGAGCTGTTTTTT; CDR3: CASSLDPGRTSNTGELFF
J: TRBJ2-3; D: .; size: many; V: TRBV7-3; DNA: TGTGCCAGCAGCCTCTGGGGTAGCACAGATACGCAGTATTTT; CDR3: CASSLWGSTDTQYF
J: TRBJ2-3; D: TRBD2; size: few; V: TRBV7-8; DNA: TGTGCCAGCAGCTTAGCTCTAGCGGGGTTCACAGATACGCAGTATTTT; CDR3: CASSLALAGFTDTQYF
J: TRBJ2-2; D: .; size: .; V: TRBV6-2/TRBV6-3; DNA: TGTGCCAGCAGTTACTCGTCCTTGACTATTAACACCGGGGAGCTGTTTTTT; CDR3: CASSYSSLTINTGELFF
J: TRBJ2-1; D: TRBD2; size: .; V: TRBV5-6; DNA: TGTGCCAGCAGCACGACTAGCGGGCAGTTCTTC; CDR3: CASSTTSGQFF
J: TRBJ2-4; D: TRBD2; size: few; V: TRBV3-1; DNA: TGTGCCAGCACCTTAGGACTAGCGGGTTCTACAGCCAAAAACATTCAGTACTTC; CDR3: CASTLGLAGSTAKNIQYF
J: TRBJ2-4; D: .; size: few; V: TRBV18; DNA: TGTGCCAGCTCACCGTCGGACACCAAAAACATTCAGTACTTC; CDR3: CASSPSDTKNIQYF
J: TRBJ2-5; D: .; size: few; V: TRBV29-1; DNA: TGCAGCGTTGGGGAAACGAACCAAGAGACCCAGTACTTC; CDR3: CSVGETNQETQYF
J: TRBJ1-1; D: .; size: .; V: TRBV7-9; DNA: TGTGCCAGCAGCTCAGGACCGATGAACACTGAAGCTTTCTTT; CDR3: CASSSGPMNTEAFF
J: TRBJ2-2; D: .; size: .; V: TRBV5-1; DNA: TGCGCCAGCAGCACGGTGAACACCGGGGAGCTGTTTTTT; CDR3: CASSTVNTGELFF
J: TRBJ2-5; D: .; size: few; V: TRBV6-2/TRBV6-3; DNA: TGTGCCAGCAGTTACCCTCTCTCTCATCAATACCAAGAGACCCAGTACTTC; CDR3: CASSYPLSHQYQETQYF
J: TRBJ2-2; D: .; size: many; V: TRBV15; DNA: TGTGCCACCAGCAGAGCTGGTGTAACCGGGGAGCTGTTTTTT; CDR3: CATSRAGVTGELFF
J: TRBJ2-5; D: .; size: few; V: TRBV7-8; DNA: TGTGCCAGCAGCTTAGTAGCGGTAGGAATGGAGACCCAGTACTTC; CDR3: CASSLVAVGMETQYF
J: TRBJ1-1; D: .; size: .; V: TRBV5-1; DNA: TGCGCCAGCAGCTTTTGGGATGTGAACACTGAAGCTTTCTTT; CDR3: CASSFWDVNTEAFF